This T cell receptor (beta chain) derives from a study of T cell changes during pregnancy in multiple sclerosis. Using immunoSEQ multiplex PCR, the repertoire was profiled, and TCRdb retains in-frame clones only, with some absent. Of about 36,000 clones listed, 85% to 90% are singletons. Trimming pared 4 bases from V and 4 bases from J, leaving 17 bases between. The CDR3 has 16 amino acids. Per germline, CDR1 SGDLS and CDR2 YYNGEE. The source of this sequence is a female donor with multiple sclerosis, enrolled in a pregnancy study. The chain recombines TRBV9 with TRBJ2-2, with D possibly matching TRBD1 (6 bases). Here the sequenced sample was CD4+ T cells from peripheral blood mononuclear cells, taken in the first trimester of pregnancy. Written as DNA, the CDR3 is TGTGCCAGCAGCCCCCCACAGGGACGGGGCACCGGGGAGCTGTTTTTT. Translation: CASSPPQGRGTGELFF.